The clone carrying this TCR beta chain was counted a few times. Antigen specificity is unknown. The data were obtained in a study of T cells in Graves' hyperthyroidism and ophthalmopathy. General study results and limits: Most thyroid clonotypes expanded above 0.001 appeared in blood too. Ophthalmopathy could be told apart from stable hyperthyroidism with a 13 V-J model.

Template material for amplifying TCR beta CDR3 regions consisted of RNA transcripts. HTBI primers were employed in a first-round RT-PCR of the TCR CDR3. TCRdb called the multiplex PCR reads again in MiXCR, with one record for every CDR3 protein. This sample has 480,000 or so distinct CDR3 sequences, with about 15% found just once. The CDR3 runs 15 residues. CDR1 is MNHEY and CDR2 is SMNVEV in the germline V gene (reference sequence). The V end lost 5 bases, the J end lost 2 bases, and 16 bases lay between the germline ends. This TCR derives from a woman between 18 and 29 years old with Graves' hyperthyroidism. Sample: blood. The chain recombines TRBV27 with TRBJ2-7; TRBD1 might be the D (6 bases). Here the CDR3 reads CASSARGLFPYEQYF. The DNA of the CDR3 is TGTGCCAGCAGTGCCAGGGGTTTGTTTCCCTACGAGCAGTACTTC.